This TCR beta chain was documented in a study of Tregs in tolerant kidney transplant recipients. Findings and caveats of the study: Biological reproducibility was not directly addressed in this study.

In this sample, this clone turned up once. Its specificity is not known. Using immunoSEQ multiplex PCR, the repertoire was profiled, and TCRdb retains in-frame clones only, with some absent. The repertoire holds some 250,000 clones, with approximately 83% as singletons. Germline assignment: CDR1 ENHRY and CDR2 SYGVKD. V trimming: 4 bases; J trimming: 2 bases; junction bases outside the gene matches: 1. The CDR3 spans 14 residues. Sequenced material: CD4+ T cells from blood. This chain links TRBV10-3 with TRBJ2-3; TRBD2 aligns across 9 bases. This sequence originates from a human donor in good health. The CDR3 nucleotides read TGTGCCATCAGTGTGGGACTAGCCACAGATACGCAGTATTTT. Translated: CAISVGLATDTQYF.